This T cell receptor beta chain was captured in a study of blood T cells in healthy people across ages. About the research overall: Template switching recovered approximately one barcoded beta molecule for every two T cells.

Points on this clonotype: No antigen is known for it.

V was clipped by 5 bases and J by 3 bases, with 16 bases between them. The CDR3 has 15 amino acids. Germline V gene sequence: CDR1 ENHRY, CDR2 SYGVKD. Overall study results and limits: Donor CMV infection status was unknown, possibly confounding age-related changes in expanded clonotypes. Comparison with aged donors showed that long-lived donors had more naive CD4+ cells and higher diversity.

Next came a second PCR, run for about 7 to 12 cycles, which used a sample-barcoded 5' primer along with a J-beta primer mix. TCRdb reanalysed the 5' RACE reads using MiXCR and keeps one entry per CDR3 protein. The sample shows over 1.5 million distinct CDR3 sequences, just under 50% of them seen only once. Every donor contributed about 10 milliliters of peripheral blood by blood draw. The sample consisted of blood. The sequence came from a woman between 40 and 50 years old in good health. The gene calls are TRBV10-3 and TRBJ2-5; maybe TRBD2 (5 bases). The CDR3 sequence: CAISKTNDTEETQYF. CDR3 coding DNA: TGTGCCATCAGTAAGACTAACGACACCGAAGAGACCCAGTACTTC.